This entry lists 10 T cell receptor beta chains sequenced from one sample in a study of PD-L1 blockade in urothelial cancer. Clones were read by immunoSEQ multiplex PCR, and TCRdb kept only the in-frame ones, dropping some. The top ten clones hold about 1.9% of a sample with just under 40,000 clones, 85% to 90% of them seen once. The sequencing used PBMCs, collected around atezolizumab (anti-PD-L1) treatment. The receptors here all came from a man aged 60-69 years with urothelial cancer.

The chain carries TRBV19 and TRBJ1-1; TRBD1 matches at 8 bases. Germline CDR1 reads LNHDA; CDR2 reads SQIVND (reference sequence). The CDR3 totals 17 residues. Losses at the gene ends were 7 bases for V and 1 base for J; bases not matched to a gene: 14. The CDR3 nucleotides are TGTGCCAGTAACCGCCGCATAGCCGGGACAGGGAACACTGAAGCTTTCTTT. It encodes CASNRRIAGTGNTEAFF.

The chain is built from TRBV19 and TRBJ2-6; 13 bases align to TRBD2. This CDR3 spans 19 amino acids. Germline CDR1 LNHDA, CDR2 SQIVND (reference sequence). The ends lost 5 bases at V and 4 bases at J; junction bases unmatched: 11. CDR3 region: CASSLQLAGGPRGANVLTF. DNA for the CDR3: TGTGCCAGTAGTCTACAACTAGCGGGAGGGCCTCGGGGGGCCAACGTCCTGACTTTC.

This chain uses TRBV5-1 with TRBJ2-2, with TRBD1 matching 11 bases. The CDR3 is made up of 16 amino acids. The V gene end was trimmed by 3 bases and the J gene end by 4 bases; junction bases not matched to a gene: 5. CDR1 is SGHRS and CDR2 is YFSETQ in the germline V gene. The CDR3 coding sequence is TGCGCCAGCAGCTATACCGGGACAGGGGGCACCGGGGAGCTGTTTTTT. This gives the protein CASSYTGTGGTGELFF.

The rearrangement joins TRBV5-1 to TRBJ2-5; D remains unclear. Per germline, CDR1 SGHRS and CDR2 YFSETQ. CDR3 length equals 14 residues. Trimming left V 0 bases short and J 0 bases short, with 6 bases between. The CDR3 sequence: CASSLGHYQETQYF. CDR3 coding DNA: TGCGCCAGCAGCTTGGGACATTACCAAGAGACCCAGTACTTC.

This chain connects TRBV28 to TRBJ2-2; 8 nucleotides match TRBD1. This CDR3 is 15 amino acids long. With 6 bases clipped from V and 5 bases from J, the junction kept 8 bases outside the gene matches. Per germline, CDR1 MDHEN and CDR2 SYDVKM. CDR3 nucleotides: TGTGCCAGCAGGGCAGGGGGCGTATGGACCGGGGAGCTGTTTTTT. It translates to CASRAGGVWTGELFF.

The J gene is TRBJ1-1, the V gene TRBV19, with a weak D call TRBD1 (5 bases). The V and J ends lost 3 bases and 6 bases respectively, with 14 bases between them. The CDR3 has 14 residues. Germline V CDR1 and CDR2: LNHDA, SQIVND (reference sequence). Here the CDR3 DNA reads TGTGCCAGTAGTATTTTGGGCAGGGAGGCTGAAGCTTTCTTT. It is translated as CASSILGREAEAFF.

The rearrangement uses TRBV11-1 and TRBJ2-1, with 7 nucleotides matching TRBD2. The germline CDR1 and CDR2 sequences are SGHAT and FQDESV (reference sequence). CDR3 length equals 16 residues. The junction had 2 bases not matched to a gene; V was cut back by 0 bases and J by 0 bases. CDR3: CASSLAAGSSYNEQFF. CDR3 nucleotide sequence: TGTGCCAGCAGCTTAGCAGCGGGGAGCTCCTACAATGAGCAGTTCTTC.

The J gene is TRBJ2-7, the V gene TRBV16; 9 bases align to TRBD2. Germline V gene lookup returns CDR1 KGHSY and CDR2 FQNENV. The ends lost 2 bases at V and 3 bases at J; junction bases unmatched: 8. CDR3 length: 16 residues. CDR3 protein: CASSQPPGTSSYEQYF. The CDR3 DNA is TGTGCCAGCAGCCAACCCCCCGGGACTAGCAGCTACGAGCAGTACTTC.

V usage is TRBV4-1 and J usage is TRBJ2-1, with D perhaps matching TRBD2 (5 bases). There are 16 residues in the CDR3. V lost 1 base and J lost 5, with 15 bases in between. Germline lookup yields CDR1 MGHRA and CDR2 YSYEKL. The CDR3 nucleotides are TGCGCCAGCAGCCAAGCGGGATTCCTTGCGGACAATGAGCAGTTCTTC. Protein: CASSQAGFLADNEQFF.

V gene TRBV7-2 combines with J gene TRBJ1-1; 9 bases line up with TRBD1. This CDR3 spans 16 amino acids. Germline V gene data show CDR1 as SGHTA and CDR2 as FQGNSA. V shed 1 base, J shed 4 bases, and the junction held 7 bases outside the gene matches. The CDR3 sequence: CASSLDHRGRITEAFF. The DNA for the CDR3 is TGTGCCAGCAGCTTAGACCACAGGGGGCGTATCACTGAAGCTTTCTTT.